The sequence of this T cell receptor (beta chain) was determined in a study of shared clonotypes between healthy human individuals. Study results and caveats: Between a few donors, naive CD4 clonotypes were shared at a level of around 5.1%. The study found lower generation probabilities in non-shared clonotypes than in those shared by all four donors.

A note on this clone: Its specificity is unknown.

With 5 bases removed from V and 2 bases from J, the gap between germline ends came to 19 bases. The length of the CDR3 is 16 residues. Germline V gives CDR1 MNHNY, CDR2 SVGAGI (reference sequence). The method was immunoSEQ multiplex PCR; TCRdb's version includes in-frame clones alone and lacks a portion of them. This table holds under 2,500,000 clones, roughly 95% found once. This TCR was sampled from a man between 18 and 29 years old in good health. The gene calls are TRBV6-6 and TRBJ2-7; D call uncertain. The sample taken for sequencing was naive CD4+ T cells sorted from blood. Subset in this sample: CD45RA+ positively selected. This CDR3 is CASSIPGPATPYEQYF. The CDR3 bases are TGTGCCAGCAGTATCCCGGGCCCCGCAACCCCCTACGAGCAGTACTTC.